This TCR beta chain was recovered during a study of blood T cell repertoires in COVID-19. As for the study in general: PBMCs, B-cell-depleted T cells, or T cells were the source of the cDNA or gDNA that made up the material.

Germline assignment: CDR1 SGHVS and CDR2 FQNEAQ. The CDR3 is 16 amino acids. The junction had 4 bases not matched to a gene; V was cut back by 2 bases and J by 2 bases. Assay: immunoSEQ multiplex PCR; the TCRdb copy retains only in-frame clones and omits some. Among nearly 65,000 clones listed, around 80% were seen once. This receptor was taken from a human donor in a cohort sampled during active COVID-19. Material for sequencing was peripheral blood. This chain joins TRBV7-8 and TRBJ1-4; 8 bases are shared with TRBD1. This CDR3 reads CASSLKGQATNEKLFF. The DNA of the CDR3 is TGTGCCAGCAGCTTAAAGGGACAGGCTACTAATGAAAAACTGTTTTTT.